These 22 T cell receptor beta chains were sequenced from one sample in a study of blood T cells in healthy people across ages. The use of a sample-barcoded 5' primer and a J-beta primer mix characterized a second PCR of roughly 6 to 11 cycles. Each CDR3 protein is one row after TCRdb ran MiXCR on the 5' RACE reads. This sample carries 910,000 or so distinct CDR3 sequences, around 54% of them seen once, and the ten largest clones take roughly a fifth. The sequenced sample consisted of blood. Source of these receptors: a woman aged 55-69 years in good health.

The chain couples TRBV18 to TRBJ1-5, with D perhaps TRBD1 (6 bases). This CDR3 contains 14 residues. Germline V gene sequence: CDR1 KGHSH, CDR2 LQKENI. V was cut by 4 bases and J by 7 bases, with 14 bases left in between. In nucleotides, the CDR3 is TGTGCCAGCTCACTGACAGGAAGTCCACAGCCCCAGCATTTT. Translating it yields CASSLTGSPQPQHF.

This clonotype was observed a few times. The rearrangement links TRBV28 to TRBJ1-6, with TRBD1 as a possible D gene (5 bases). The CDR3 contains 15 residues. The germline V and J ends were trimmed by 3 bases and 6 bases, with 12 bases remaining between them. Germline V gives CDR1 MDHEN, CDR2 SYDVKM. DNA for the CDR3: TGTGCCAGCAGTTTGTTGGGGGGGAGTAATTCACCCCTCCACTTT. Amino acids: CASSLLGGSNSPLHF. The full variable domain, completed using reference TRBV28 and TRBJ1-6, is DVKVTQSSRYLVKRTGEKVFLECVQDMDHENMFWYRQDPGLGLRLIYFSYDVKMKEKGDIPEGYSVSREKKERFSLILESASTNQTSMYLCASSLLGGSNSPLHFGNGTRLTVT.

This clonotype was seen many times. The rearrangement uses TRBV7-2 and TRBJ2-5, with TRBD2 as a possible D gene (5 bases). V lost 2 bases, J lost 5 bases, and 12 bases lay in between. This CDR3 has 14 residues. Looked up from germline, CDR1 is SGHTA and CDR2 is FQGNSA. The CDR3 protein is CASSLSGLGETQYF. Written as DNA, the CDR3 is TGTGCCAGCAGCTTAAGCGGTTTAGGGGAGACCCAGTACTTC.

The chain combines TRBV12-3 or TRBV12-4 with TRBJ2-1; D unclear. The CDR3 is made up of 15 amino acids. The germline V and J ends were trimmed by 2 bases and 7 bases, with 15 bases remaining between them. CDR3 coding DNA: TGTGCCAGCAGTTTAAGGACCACGGAACGAAATGAGCAGTTCTTC. Protein product: CASSLRTTERNEQFF.

V and J are TRBV29-1 and TRBJ2-3; D is ambiguous. CDR3 length: 13 amino acids. Germline CDR1 SQVTM, CDR2 ANQGSEA. Trimming took off 0 bases at V and 7 bases at J, with 11 bases between the two ends. The CDR3 is CSVEETTGYTQYF. The DNA of the CDR3 is TGCAGCGTTGAAGAGACAACGGGTTATACGCAGTATTTT.

This chain joins TRBV6-5 and TRBJ1-5; perhaps TRBD1 as D (5 bases). Germline V gives CDR1 MNHEY, CDR2 SVGAGI. Deletions cut 5 bases from V and 3 bases from J, with 11 bases between. The CDR3 contains 14 residues. The CDR3 sequence is CASSPLGPNQPQHF. The CDR3 bases are TGTGCCAGCAGTCCGCTGGGACCCAATCAGCCCCAGCATTTT.

The DNA for the CDR3 is TGTGCCACCAGCAGAGGCTCTCCCTACGAGCAGTACTTC. This encodes CATSRGSPYEQYF. The rearrangement joins TRBV15 to TRBJ2-7, with D unclear. CDR3 size: 13 residues. V lost 1 base to trimming and J lost 2 bases, with 6 bases between them. From germline, CDR1 is LNHNV and CDR2 YYDKDF (reference sequence).

This clonotype was observed a handful of times. The chain employs TRBV15 and TRBJ2-7; D is ambiguous. Trimming pared 3 bases from V and 2 bases from J, leaving 14 bases between. The length of the CDR3 is 15 residues. Germline V gene lookup returns CDR1 LNHNV and CDR2 YYDKDF (reference sequence). CDR3 in amino acids: CATSRVQNPPYEQYF. The CDR3 nucleotides are TGTGCCACCAGCAGGGTACAAAACCCGCCCTACGAGCAGTACTTC.

The J gene is TRBJ1-2, the V gene TRBV18; D not certain. Trimming cost V 1 base and J 3 bases, with 9 bases left between them. The CDR3 extends over 14 amino acids. Germline values: CDR1 KGHSH, CDR2 LQKENI. The CDR3 coding sequence is TGTGCCAGCTCACCACTGGCAGACCACTATGGCTACACCTTC. It translates to CASSPLADHYGYTF. Looking up the rest from reference TRBV18 and TRBJ1-2 gives the full variable domain: NAGVMQNPRHLVRRRGQEARLRCSPMKGHSHVYWYRQLPEEGLKFMVYLQKENIIDESGMPKERFSAEFPKEGPSILRIQQVVRGDSAAYFCASSPLADHYGYTFGSGTRLTVV.

This clonotype was counted between two and nine times. The chain links TRBV24-1 to TRBJ2-7; 10 bases match TRBD1. The CDR3 spans 15 residues. CDR1 is KGHDR, CDR2 SFDVKD, per germline. Trimming cost V 4 bases and J 3 bases; bases outside gene matches: 5. In DNA form, the CDR3 reads TGTGCCACCAGTGACTCCGGGACAGGGGACTACGAGCAGTACTTC. Its translation is CATSDSGTGDYEQYF.

This chain uses TRBV20-1 with TRBJ2-5; 14 nucleotides line up with TRBD2. The DNA end favors TRBJ2-7, so the J call may be wrong. The germline CDR1 and CDR2 sequences are DFQATT and SNEGSKA (reference sequence). CDR3 length equals 14 residues. The CDR3 bases are TGCAGTGCTCCCCGACTAGCGGGAGGGTACGAGCAGTACTTC. Translated: CSAPRLAGGYEQYF.

The gene calls are TRBV20-1 and TRBJ2-2; no definite D call. The CDR3 consists of 17 residues. Between the trimmed V and J ends, which lost 0 bases and 1 base, there was a span of 15 bases. CDR1 is DFQATT, CDR2 SNEGSKA, per germline (reference sequence). For the CDR3, the DNA is TGCAGTGCTAGAGACCCCCAAAACGGCCAGAACACCGGGGAGCTGTTTTTT. It translates to CSARDPQNGQNTGELFF.

This clonotype was seen a handful of times. Germline is not matched at one junction end, which may reflect a read error. V gene TRBV29-1 combines with J gene TRBJ2-1; either TRBD1 or TRBD2 may fit D (5 bases each). Looked up from germline, CDR1 is SQVTM and CDR2 is ANQGSEA. The CDR3 consists of 15 residues. In nucleotides, the CDR3 is TGCAGCGCTCCGGGGCTCTTAAGGGGTTACACTGAGCAGTTCTTC. It translates to CSAPGLLRGYTEQFF.

The chain is built from TRBV11-2 and TRBJ2-7; D is unclear. The CDR3 extends over 13 amino acids. The germline V gene encodes CDR1 SGHAT and CDR2 FQNNGV. V dropped 3 bases and J dropped 5 bases, with 11 bases sitting between them. The CDR3 loop reads CASSFFRNNEQYF. DNA of the CDR3: TGTGCCAGCAGCTTCTTCAGAAACAACGAGCAGTACTTC.

This chain joins TRBV20-1 and TRBJ2-5; the match to TRBD2 covers 8 bases. The J call may be in error: the DNA end matches TRBJ2-7 better. Germline assignment: CDR1 DFQATT and CDR2 SNEGSKA (reference sequence). The CDR3 has 13 amino acids. This chain's CDR3 is CSARDGGRSEQYF. Written as DNA, the CDR3 is TGCAGTGCTAGAGATGGCGGGAGGAGCGAGCAGTACTTC.

The table lists this clonotype with a few counts. The rearrangement uses TRBV12-3 or TRBV12-4 and TRBJ1-5; D call uncertain. The V gene lost 0 bases and the J gene lost 6 bases, with 6 bases spanning the gap. The CDR3 is made up of 13 amino acids. The CDR3 spells CASSLALRQPQHF. CDR3 DNA sequence: TGTGCCAGCAGTTTAGCGCTTCGTCAGCCCCAGCATTTT.

The chain combines TRBV7-9 with TRBJ2-3; unclear D gene. The CDR3 has 16 residues. V was cut by 1 base and J by 0 bases, with 11 bases left in between. Germline V gene sequence: CDR1 SEHNR, CDR2 FQNEAQ (reference sequence). The CDR3 protein is CASSLGAQDSTDTQYF. As DNA, the CDR3 is TGTGCCAGCAGCTTAGGGGCGCAGGATAGCACAGATACGCAGTATTTT. Complete variable domain (other parts from reference TRBV7-9 and TRBJ2-3): DTGVSQNPRHKITKRGQNVTFRCDPISEHNRLYWYRQTLGQGPEFLTYFQNEAQLEKSRLLSDRFSAERPKGSFSTLEIQRTEQGDSAMYLCASSLGAQDSTDTQYFGPGTRLTVL.

This clonotype was seen more than once but under ten times. The chain uses TRBV5-4 and TRBJ1-4; D may be TRBD1 (6 bases). This CDR3 comprises 16 residues. The germline CDR1 and CDR2 sequences are SGHNT and YYREEE (reference sequence). Between the trimmed V and J ends, which lost 3 bases and 0 bases, there was a span of 12 bases. The CDR3 loop reads CASSWDTESTNEKLFF. The CDR3 nucleotides are TGTGCCAGCAGCTGGGACACGGAGTCAACTAATGAAAAACTGTTTTTT.

The chain uses TRBV29-1 and TRBJ2-5; D unresolved. The CDR3 totals 12 residues. The germline V gene encodes CDR1 SQVTM and CDR2 ANQGSEA. V shed 7 bases and J shed 11 bases, with 20 bases lying between them. CDR3 nucleotides: TGCAGCGCCAGCCTCCACGGCTACGGGCAGTACTTC. Its protein product is CSASLHGYGQYF.

The table lists this clonotype with a few counts. The gene calls are TRBV2 and TRBJ2-5; the D gene is possibly TRBD1 (5 bases). Germline V gene lookup returns CDR1 SNHLY and CDR2 FYNNEI. The CDR3 is made up of 13 amino acids. CDR3 DNA: TGTGCTACAGCAGGGCGTTGGGGAGAGACCCAGTACTTC. Amino acids: CATAGRWGETQYF.

V usage is TRBV11-2 and J usage is TRBJ2-1, with D possibly matching TRBD1 (6 bases). V lost 2 bases and J lost 6, with 14 bases in between. The CDR3 has 15 amino acids. CDR1 SGHAT and CDR2 FQNNGV come from the germline V gene. CDR3 in DNA: TGTGCCAGCAGCTTAAGGGGGATACCCCTCAATGAGCAGTTCTTC. It encodes CASSLRGIPLNEQFF.

This clonotype was seen a handful of times. The chain has TRBV7-2 and TRBJ2-1; no reliable D call. The CDR3 has 13 amino acids. Germline V gene data show CDR1 as SGHTA and CDR2 as FQGNSA. V lost 1 base and J 7 bases, leaving 8 bases between the germline ends. The CDR3 protein is CASSLVSRNEQFF. The CDR3 DNA sequence: TGTGCCAGCAGCTTAGTATCGCGGAATGAGCAGTTCTTC.